One sample yielded the 29 T cell receptor beta chains listed below, sequenced in a study of cytomegalovirus exposure and HLA in healthy donors. Primers included in the PCR were 60 Vbeta and 13 Jbeta primers. Sequenced by immunoSEQ multiplex PCR; TCRdb stores in-frame clones only, minus some. The data contain approximately 120,000 clones, just under 75% of them singletons. The sequencing input was PBMCs. The receptors come from a human donor in good health.

In its sample, this clone was seen a few times. This chain joins TRBV27 and TRBJ1-2; D unresolved. Germline V lookup: CDR1 MNHEY, CDR2 SMNVEV (reference sequence). The CDR3 covers 13 residues. V was clipped by 6 bases and J by 8 bases, with 16 bases between them. The CDR3 bases are TGTGCCAGCAGGCCTTCCGGCGAGCGGGGCTACACCTTC. Its translation: CASRPSGERGYTF.

In this sample, this clone turned up once. The chain's CDR3 is CASSLGQGYTEAFF. In nucleotides, the CDR3 is TGTGCCAGCAGTTTGGGACAGGGATACACTGAAGCTTTCTTT. V is TRBV27 and J is TRBJ1-1; 9 nucleotides match TRBD1. With V trimmed by 3 bases and J by 3 bases, 2 bases remained unmatched. Germline CDR1 reads MNHEY; CDR2 reads SMNVEV (reference sequence). The CDR3 has 14 amino acids.

The chain links TRBV6-5 to TRBJ2-3; D may be TRBD2 (6 bases). V lost 4 bases and J lost 1, with 15 bases in between. CDR1 is MNHEY, CDR2 SVGAGI, per germline. The CDR3 has 16 amino acids. CDR3 nucleotides: TGTGCCAGCAGTTCCTTGCTGGGGGGAGGCACAGATACGCAGTATTTT. This codes for CASSSLLGGGTDTQYF.

The rearrangement links TRBV28 to TRBJ1-5; TRBD1 matches 7 bases. In germline, CDR1 is MDHEN, CDR2 SYDVKM. Trimming at V came to 5 bases and at J to 2 bases, leaving 6 bases not matched to a gene. This CDR3 comprises 15 residues. For the CDR3, the DNA is TGTGCCAGCAGTGAGACAGGGCCCGGCAATCAGCCCCAGCATTTT. Translation: CASSETGPGNQPQHF.

The chain employs TRBV7-2 and TRBJ1-6, with D perhaps TRBD1 (6 bases). The germline CDR1 and CDR2 sequences are SGHTA and FQGNSA. Deletions cut 0 bases from V and 10 bases from J, with 13 bases between. This CDR3 region has 15 residues. The CDR3 DNA sequence: TGTGCCAGCAGCTTAGCGCAGGGGACCCGATCACCCCTCCACTTT. This codes for CASSLAQGTRSPLHF. The variable domain in full, completed from reference TRBV7-2 and TRBJ1-6, reads GAGVSQSPSNKVTEKGKDVELRCDPISGHTALYWYRQSLGQGLEFLIYFQGNSAPDKSGLPSDRFSAERTGGSVSTLTIQRTQQEDSAVYLCASSLAQGTRSPLHFGNGTRLTVT.

This chain connects TRBV15 to TRBJ2-3; 12 nucleotides align to TRBD2. Germline CDR1 and CDR2: LNHNV and YYDKDF (reference sequence). The V and J ends lost 8 bases and 4 bases, in that order; junction bases with no gene match: 7. The CDR3 contains 15 residues. CDR3 DNA sequence: TGTGCCACCCAGCCCGGACTAGCGGGACCAGATACGCAGTATTTT. Translating gives CATQPGLAGPDTQYF.

The rearrangement links TRBV18 to TRBJ2-5; 7 positions agree with TRBD1. Germline CDR1 and CDR2: KGHSH and LQKENI. The CDR3 spans 15 residues. The J segment lost 5 bases and the V segment lost 6 bases, leaving 12 bases of the junction unmatched. The CDR3 loop reads CASSLQQGRMETQYF. The CDR3 DNA is TGTGCCAGCTCGCTACAACAGGGGCGGATGGAGACCCAGTACTTC. Full variable domain (rest looked up from reference TRBV18 and TRBJ2-5): NAGVMQNPRHLVRRRGQEARLRCSPMKGHSHVYWYRQLPEEGLKFMVYLQKENIIDESGMPKERFSAEFPKEGPSILRIQQVVRGDSAAYFCASSLQQGRMETQYFGPGTRLLVL.

The chain has TRBV4-1 and TRBJ1-2; the match to TRBD1 covers 9 bases. The germline CDR1 and CDR2 sequences are MGHRA and YSYEKL. This CDR3 spans 16 amino acids. Germline trimming cut 1 base from V and 6 bases from J; bases unmatched to any gene: 9. In nucleotides, the CDR3 is TGCGCCAGCAGCCAAGTAGCGGGACAGGGAATAGATGGCTACACCTTC. Its protein product is CASSQVAGQGIDGYTF.

V gene TRBV19 combines with J gene TRBJ2-7; 7 nucleotides line up with TRBD2. CDR3 size: 12 residues. The germline CDR1 and CDR2 sequences are LNHDA and SQIVND (reference sequence). V trimming: 8 bases; J trimming: 5 bases; junction bases outside the gene matches: 6. The CDR3 region has the DNA TGTGCCAGTCGGGACTACGGAGACGAGCAGTACTTC. Protein product: CASRDYGDEQYF.

This rearrangement joins TRBV28 to TRBJ1-2; weak D call: TRBD1 (6 bases). This CDR3 contains 14 residues. Germline V gene data show CDR1 as MDHEN and CDR2 as SYDVKM. The V gene lost 3 bases and the J gene lost 2 bases, with 10 bases spanning the gap. The CDR3 spells CASSLLGANYGYTF. CDR3 coding DNA: TGTGCCAGCAGTTTGTTGGGGGCAAACTATGGCTACACCTTC.

The J gene is TRBJ1-2, the V gene TRBV28, with 7 bases that match TRBD1. Losses at the gene ends were 6 bases for V and 1 base for J; bases not matched to a gene: 11. This CDR3 is built from 16 residues. Germline values: CDR1 MDHEN, CDR2 SYDVKM. CDR3 amino acids: CASRSQGSIINYGYTF. The CDR3 bases are TGTGCCAGCAGGTCACAGGGGTCGATTATTAACTATGGCTACACCTTC.

The V gene is TRBV5-8, the J gene TRBJ2-5, with 7 positions matching TRBD1. V gave up 4 bases and J gave up 1 base; unmatched junction bases: 4. The length of the CDR3 is 14 residues. The germline V gene has CDR1 SGHTS and CDR2 YDEGEE. The CDR3 nucleotides read TGTGCCAGCAGCCTCAGGGGGATCCAAGAGACCCAGTACTTC. Amino acid sequence: CASSLRGIQETQYF. Filled out from reference TRBV5-8 and TRBJ2-5, the complete variable domain reads EAGVTQSPTHLIKTRGQQATLRCSPISGHTSVYWYQQALGLGLQFLLWYDEGEERNRGNFPPRFSGRQFPNYSSELNVNALELEDSALYLCASSLRGIQETQYFGPGTRLLVL.

This clone has more than one count but fewer than ten. The chain carries TRBV19 and TRBJ1-1; possibly TRBD1 for D (6 bases). This CDR3 has 14 residues. The germline CDR1 and CDR2 sequences are LNHDA and SQIVND (reference sequence). V was cut by 5 bases and J by 3 bases, with 13 bases left in between. CDR3 sequence reads: CASSGRRTDTEAFF. The DNA of the CDR3 is TGTGCCAGTAGTGGAAGAAGGACAGACACTGAAGCTTTCTTT.

The chain recombines TRBV5-4 with TRBJ2-2; 10 positions match TRBD2. V dropped 0 bases and J dropped 4; count of bases not matched to a gene: 3. Germline V gene lookup returns CDR1 SGHNT and CDR2 YYREEE (reference sequence). The CDR3 extends over 16 amino acids. The CDR3, as DNA: TGTGCCAGCAGCTTGGCTCTAGCGGGGGTCACCGGGGAGCTGTTTTTT. It is translated as CASSLALAGVTGELFF.

The V gene is TRBV6-6, the J gene TRBJ1-1; D unresolved. The CDR3 has 12 residues. In germline, CDR1 is MNHNY, CDR2 SVGAGI (reference sequence). V was trimmed by 6 bases and J by 2 bases, leaving 7 bases between them. In DNA form, the CDR3 reads TGTGCCAGCAGCCACAGAAACACTGAAGCTTTCTTT. It specifies CASSHRNTEAFF.

The chain is built from TRBV4-2 and TRBJ2-7; 9 nucleotides agree with TRBD1. Per the germline V gene, CDR1 is LGHNA and CDR2 is YNFKEQ. V shed 1 base and J 2 bases; nucleotides not matched to a gene: 3. CDR3 length: 15 residues. In DNA, the CDR3 is TGTGCCAGCAGCCAAGCGGACAGGGGTCCCTACGAGCAGTACTTC. Protein sequence: CASSQADRGPYEQYF.

The chain uses TRBV7-8 and TRBJ2-7; 9 nucleotides match TRBD1. The CDR3 extends over 16 amino acids. Trimming took 2 bases from V and 2 from J; bases not matched to a gene: 7. CDR1 is SGHVS, CDR2 FQNEAQ, per germline. The CDR3: CASSLYRGQAPYEQYF. The DNA of the CDR3 is TGTGCCAGCAGCTTATACAGGGGGCAGGCTCCCTACGAGCAGTACTTC.

The chain links TRBV29-1 to TRBJ2-2; 13 positions match TRBD2. Germline V gene sequence: CDR1 SQVTM, CDR2 ANQGSEA. This CDR3 spans 17 amino acids. Unmatched junction bases numbered 9, after V lost 5 bases and J lost 3 bases. CDR3 nucleotide sequence: TGCAGCGTTCCTTCCCCCGGACTAGCGGGAGACACCGGGGAGCTGTTTTTT. Translated, it gives CSVPSPGLAGDTGELFF.

This clone was recorded only once. Here the CDR3 DNA reads TGCGCCAGCAGCTCCCTCGGACAGAGTAATTCACCCCTCCACTTT. Its protein product is CASSSLGQSNSPLHF. This chain joins TRBV5-1 and TRBJ1-6, with D possibly matching TRBD1 (6 bases). Germline CDR1 SGHRS, CDR2 YFSETQ. The CDR3 has 15 amino acids. V lost 3 bases and J 6 bases, leaving 13 bases between the germline ends.

The rearrangement uses TRBV7-2 and TRBJ2-2; no firm D call. Trimming shortened V by 2 bases and J by 6 bases, and 10 bases separated the two germline ends. Germline lookup yields CDR1 SGHTA and CDR2 FQGNSA. The CDR3 extends over 14 amino acids. The CDR3 bases are TGTGCCAGCAGCTTATCCCACCAGGCCGGGGAGCTGTTTTTT. Its translation is CASSLSHQAGELFF.

CDR3: CASSALPEETQYF. The CDR3 nucleotides are TGTGCCAGCAGCGCCTTACCTGAGGAGACCCAGTACTTC. The chain combines TRBV11-1 with TRBJ2-5; D is uncertain. Germline V lookup: CDR1 SGHAT, CDR2 FQDESV (reference sequence). V shed 5 bases and J shed 5 bases, with 12 bases lying between them. The CDR3 consists of 13 residues.

This chain uses TRBV7-2 with TRBJ2-5; 11 positions match TRBD2. CDR3 length equals 17 residues. Germline V lookup: CDR1 SGHTA, CDR2 FQGNSA. The V and J ends lost 1 base and 5 bases, in that order; junction bases with no gene match: 9. CDR3 sequence reads: CASSLELAGVRGETQYF. DNA for the CDR3: TGTGCCAGCAGCTTAGAACTAGCGGGGGTGCGAGGTGAGACCCAGTACTTC.

This clone was seen just once. The rearrangement joins TRBV5-6 to TRBJ1-6, with TRBD1 matching 9 bases. CDR3 size: 16 residues. CDR1 and CDR2 from the germline V gene are SGHDT and YYEEEE. Trimming at V came to 5 bases and at J to 4 bases, leaving 7 bases not matched to a gene. For the CDR3, the DNA is TGTGCCAGCAGAGTAACCGGGACAGGGTATAATTCACCCCTCCACTTT. Translating gives CASRVTGTGYNSPLHF.

The chain couples TRBV7-2 to TRBJ2-7, with a weak D call TRBD1 (8 bases). The V end was cut by 4 bases, the J end by 5 bases, with 18 bases between. Per germline, CDR1 SGHTA and CDR2 FQGNSA. The CDR3 runs to 15 residues. CDR3 in DNA: TGTGCCAGCAGCTCGACAGGGGAGGGGAGGAACGAGCAGTACTTC. Protein product: CASSSTGEGRNEQYF.

The genes are TRBV29-1 and TRBJ1-2, with 7 bases fitting TRBD1. This CDR3 comprises 16 residues. J was trimmed by 4 bases and V by 6 bases; bases with no gene match: 17. Germline values: CDR1 SQVTM, CDR2 ANQGSEA. In DNA form, the CDR3 reads TGCAGCGTAGTTAAGACGGACAGGCAGACTTTCTATGGCTACACCTTC. Protein: CSVVKTDRQTFYGYTF.

The chain employs TRBV10-3 and TRBJ1-1; 7 nucleotides line up with TRBD1. This CDR3 comprises 14 residues. Germline V gives CDR1 ENHRY, CDR2 SYGVKD. J was trimmed by 5 bases and V by 4 bases; bases with no gene match: 7. The CDR3 reads CAISGEGANTEAFF. The CDR3 nucleotides are TGTGCCATCAGTGGTGAGGGGGCTAATACTGAAGCTTTCTTT.

The chain combines TRBV5-1 with TRBJ1-1; TRBD1 is a possible D gene (6 bases). V lost 5 bases, J lost 3 bases, and 23 bases lay in between. The CDR3 loop spans 17 amino acids. Germline assignment: CDR1 SGHRS and CDR2 YFSETQ. The CDR3 loop reads CASSFLLPGETDTEAFF. In DNA, the CDR3 is TGCGCCAGCAGTTTTCTCCTCCCAGGGGAGACGGACACTGAAGCTTTCTTT.

J is TRBJ1-1 and V is TRBV23-1, with D possibly TRBD1 on 5 matching bases. TRBV23-1 qualifies as an ORF whose function is uncertain. With 6 bases removed from V and 7 bases from J, the gap between germline ends came to 9 bases. This CDR3 contains 11 residues. The DNA for the CDR3 is TGCGCCAGCAGGCCAGGGTGTGAAGCTTTCTTT. This translates into CASRPGCEAFF.

The rearrangement uses TRBV19 and TRBJ2-1; TRBD1 aligns across 9 bases. Germline V gene sequence: CDR1 LNHDA, CDR2 SQIVND (reference sequence). The trim removed 5 bases at V and 8 bases at J, leaving 7 bases unmatched. There are 14 residues in the CDR3. This chain's CDR3 is CASSGGTGRDEQFF. In DNA form, the CDR3 reads TGTGCCAGTAGTGGGGGGACAGGGCGAGATGAGCAGTTCTTC.